In this sample, the clone carrying this TCR beta chain turned up many times. The CDR3 runs 17 residues. Germline values: CDR1 SNHLY, CDR2 FYNNEI. Germline trimming cut 3 bases from V and 0 bases from J; bases unmatched to any gene: 6. TCRdb re-called the RT-PCR reads through MiXCR, storing one row per CDR3 protein. The sample lists about 680,000 distinct CDR3 sequences; about 14% were seen once. This receptor was taken from a female donor in good health, serving as a healthy control. This sequence joins TRBV2 and TRBJ2-3, with 10 bases fitting TRBD2. Sequenced input: memory CD4+ T cells from blood. The CDR3 loop is CASSDASGSPSTDTQYF. The CDR3 nucleotides read TGTGCCAGCAGTGATGCTAGCGGGAGCCCCAGCACAGATACGCAGTATTTT.